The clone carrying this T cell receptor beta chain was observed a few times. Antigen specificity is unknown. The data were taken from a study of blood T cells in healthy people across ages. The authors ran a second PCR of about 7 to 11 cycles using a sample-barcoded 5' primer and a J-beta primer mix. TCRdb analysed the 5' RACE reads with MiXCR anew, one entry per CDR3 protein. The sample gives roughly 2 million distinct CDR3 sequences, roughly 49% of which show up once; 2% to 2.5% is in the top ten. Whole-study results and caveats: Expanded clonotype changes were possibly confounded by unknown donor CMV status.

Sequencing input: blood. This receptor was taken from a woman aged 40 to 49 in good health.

Here the CDR3 reads CASSRSPGSTDTQYF. CDR3 nucleotides: TGCGCCAGCAGCCGCTCACCCGGGAGCACAGATACGCAGTATTTT. The chain couples TRBV4-3 to TRBJ2-3; D not resolved. The V and J ends lost 4 bases and 0 bases respectively, with 11 bases between them. The germline CDR1 and CDR2 sequences are LGHNA and YSLEER. CDR3 length equals 15 residues.